This TCR beta chain was identified during a study of shared T cell receptors in the human thymus. Assay: immunoSEQ multiplex PCR; the TCRdb copy retains only in-frame clones and omits some. The data hold approximately 580,000 clones, with about four fifths observed a single time. This sample also belongs to another study, concerning human thymus T cells. That study reports: Healthy Finnish infants undergoing corrective surgery for congenital heart defects were the donors. In corrective heart surgery, resections were taken, and these provided the thymus tissue. What appeared biased in thymic and blood repertoires was the usage of V and J genes. Related research found strongly overlapping thymic repertoires in unrelated individuals.

The TCR comes from a boy under two years old with a congenital heart defect. Sequencing was done on a sample of thymocytes.

The CDR3 DNA sequence: TGCGCCAGCAGCCAATCGACTAGCGGGAGGGGTTTCCCCCATGAGCAGTTCTTC. Its protein is CASSQSTSGRGFPHEQFF. The V gene is TRBV4-1, the J gene TRBJ2-1, with 14 bases lining up with TRBD2. Germline loops: CDR1 MGHRA, CDR2 YSYEKL. The CDR3 is made up of 18 amino acids. J gave up 8 bases and V 2 bases, and 11 bases lay outside the gene matches.